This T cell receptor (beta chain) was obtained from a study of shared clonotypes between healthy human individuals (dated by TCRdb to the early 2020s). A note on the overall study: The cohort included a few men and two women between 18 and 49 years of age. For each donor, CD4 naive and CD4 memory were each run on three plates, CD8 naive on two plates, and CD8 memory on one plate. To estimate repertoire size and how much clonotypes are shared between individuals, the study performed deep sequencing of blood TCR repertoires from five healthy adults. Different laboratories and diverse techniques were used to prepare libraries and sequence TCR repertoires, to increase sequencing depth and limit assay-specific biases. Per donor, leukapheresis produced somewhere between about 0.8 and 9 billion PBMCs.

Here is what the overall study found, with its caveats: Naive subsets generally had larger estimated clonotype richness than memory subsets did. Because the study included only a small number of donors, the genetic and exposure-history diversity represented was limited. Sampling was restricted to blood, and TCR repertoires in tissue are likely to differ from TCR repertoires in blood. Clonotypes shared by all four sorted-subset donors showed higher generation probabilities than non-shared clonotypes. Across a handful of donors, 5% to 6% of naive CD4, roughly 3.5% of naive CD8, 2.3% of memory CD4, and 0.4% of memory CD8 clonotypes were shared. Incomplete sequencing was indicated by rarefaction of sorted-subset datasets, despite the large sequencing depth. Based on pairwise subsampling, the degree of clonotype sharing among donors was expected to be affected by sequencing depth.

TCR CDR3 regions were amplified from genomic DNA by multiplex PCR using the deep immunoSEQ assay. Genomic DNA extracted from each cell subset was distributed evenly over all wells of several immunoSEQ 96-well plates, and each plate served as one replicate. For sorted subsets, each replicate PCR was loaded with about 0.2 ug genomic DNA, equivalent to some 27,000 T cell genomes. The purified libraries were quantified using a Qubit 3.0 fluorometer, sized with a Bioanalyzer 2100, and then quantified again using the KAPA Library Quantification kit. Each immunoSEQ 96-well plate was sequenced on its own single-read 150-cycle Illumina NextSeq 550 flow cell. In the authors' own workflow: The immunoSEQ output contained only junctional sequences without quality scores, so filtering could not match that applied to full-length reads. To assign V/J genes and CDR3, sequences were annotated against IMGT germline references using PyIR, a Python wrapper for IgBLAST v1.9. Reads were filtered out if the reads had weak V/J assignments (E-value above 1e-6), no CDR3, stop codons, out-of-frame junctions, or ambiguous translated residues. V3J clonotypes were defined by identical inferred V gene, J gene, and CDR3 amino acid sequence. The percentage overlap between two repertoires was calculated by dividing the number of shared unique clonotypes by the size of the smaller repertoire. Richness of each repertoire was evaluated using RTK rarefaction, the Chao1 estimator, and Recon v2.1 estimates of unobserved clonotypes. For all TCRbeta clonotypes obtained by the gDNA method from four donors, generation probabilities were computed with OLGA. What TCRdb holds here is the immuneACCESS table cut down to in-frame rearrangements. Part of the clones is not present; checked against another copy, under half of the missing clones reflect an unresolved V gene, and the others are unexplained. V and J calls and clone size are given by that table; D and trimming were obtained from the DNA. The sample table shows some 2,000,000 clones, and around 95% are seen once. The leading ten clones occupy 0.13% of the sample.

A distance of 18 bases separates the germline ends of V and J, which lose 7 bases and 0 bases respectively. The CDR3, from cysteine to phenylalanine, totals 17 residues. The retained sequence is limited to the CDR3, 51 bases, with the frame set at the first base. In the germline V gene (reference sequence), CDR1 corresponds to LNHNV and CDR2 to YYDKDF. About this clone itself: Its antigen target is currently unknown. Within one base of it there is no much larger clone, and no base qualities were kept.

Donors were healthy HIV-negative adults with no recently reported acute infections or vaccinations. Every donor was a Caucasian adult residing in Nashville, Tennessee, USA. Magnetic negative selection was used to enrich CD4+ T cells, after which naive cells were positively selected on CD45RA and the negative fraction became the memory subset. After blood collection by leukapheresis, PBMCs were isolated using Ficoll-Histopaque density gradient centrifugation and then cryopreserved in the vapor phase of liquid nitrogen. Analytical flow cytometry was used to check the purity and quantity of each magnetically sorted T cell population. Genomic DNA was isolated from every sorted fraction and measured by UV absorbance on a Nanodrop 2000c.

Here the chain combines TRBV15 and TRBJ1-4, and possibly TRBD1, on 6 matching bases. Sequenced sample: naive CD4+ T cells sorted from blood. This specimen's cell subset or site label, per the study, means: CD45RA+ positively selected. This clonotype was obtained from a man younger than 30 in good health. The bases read TGTGCCACCATGCCAACAGGGCGTGGTGCAACTAATGAAAAACTGTTTTTT. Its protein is CATMPTGRGATNEKLFF.